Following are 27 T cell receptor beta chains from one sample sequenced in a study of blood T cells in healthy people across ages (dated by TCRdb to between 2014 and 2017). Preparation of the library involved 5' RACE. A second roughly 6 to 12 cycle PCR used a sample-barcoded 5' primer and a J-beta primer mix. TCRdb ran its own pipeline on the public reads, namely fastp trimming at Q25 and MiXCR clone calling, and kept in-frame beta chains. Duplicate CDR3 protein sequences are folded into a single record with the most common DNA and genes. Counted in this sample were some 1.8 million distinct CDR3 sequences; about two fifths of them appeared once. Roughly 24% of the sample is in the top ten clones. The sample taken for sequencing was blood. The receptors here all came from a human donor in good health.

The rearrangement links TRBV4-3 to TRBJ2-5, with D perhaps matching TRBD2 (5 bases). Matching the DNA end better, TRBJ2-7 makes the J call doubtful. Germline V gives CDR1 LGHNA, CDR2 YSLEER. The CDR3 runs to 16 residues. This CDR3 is CASSQLPLREPYEQYF. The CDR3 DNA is TGCGCCAGCAGCCAACTCCCCTTAAGGGAGCCCTACGAGCAGTACTTC.

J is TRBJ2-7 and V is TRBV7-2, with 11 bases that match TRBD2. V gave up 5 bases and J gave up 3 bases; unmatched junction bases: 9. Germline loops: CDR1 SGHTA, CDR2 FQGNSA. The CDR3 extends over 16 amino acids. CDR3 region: CASSPRRTSGYYEQYF. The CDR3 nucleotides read TGTGCCAGCAGCCCTAGGCGGACTAGCGGGTACTACGAGCAGTACTTC.

CDR3 DNA sequence: TGTGCCAGCAGCGCAGAGGGGCCCGGGGAGCTGTTTTTT. The encoded protein is CASSAEGPGELFF. The rearrangement uses TRBV9 and TRBJ2-2; D is perhaps TRBD1 or TRBD2 (5 bases each). Trimming stripped 3 bases from V and 6 bases from J, with 9 bases between. CDR1 and CDR2 from the germline V gene are SGDLS and YYNGEE. This CDR3 region has 13 residues.

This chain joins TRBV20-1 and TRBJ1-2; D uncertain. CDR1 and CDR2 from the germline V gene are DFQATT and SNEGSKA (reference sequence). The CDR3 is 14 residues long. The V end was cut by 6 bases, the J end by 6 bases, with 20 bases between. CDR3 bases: TGCAGTGCCAGGACTCAGAGTTTTGACGATGGCTACACCTTC. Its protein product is CSARTQSFDDGYTF.

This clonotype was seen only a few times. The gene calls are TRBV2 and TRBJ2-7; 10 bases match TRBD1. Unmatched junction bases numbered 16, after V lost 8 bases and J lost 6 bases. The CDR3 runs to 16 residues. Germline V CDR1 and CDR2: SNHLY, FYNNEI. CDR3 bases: TGTGCCAGCTGGGACAGGGGCTCACACCCTTACGTCGAGCAGTACTTC. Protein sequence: CASWDRGSHPYVEQYF.

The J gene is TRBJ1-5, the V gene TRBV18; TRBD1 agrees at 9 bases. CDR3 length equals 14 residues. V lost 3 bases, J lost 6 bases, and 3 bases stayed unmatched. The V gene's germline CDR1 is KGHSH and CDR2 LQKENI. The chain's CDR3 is CASSPDRGIQPQHF. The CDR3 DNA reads TGTGCCAGCTCACCTGACAGGGGGATTCAGCCCCAGCATTTT.

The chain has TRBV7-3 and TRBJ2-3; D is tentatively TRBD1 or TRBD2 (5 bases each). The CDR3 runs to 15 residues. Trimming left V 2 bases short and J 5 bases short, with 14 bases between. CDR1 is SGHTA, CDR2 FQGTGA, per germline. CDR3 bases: TGTGCCAGCAGCTTAGACGGGGCTTCGGGAGATACGCAGTATTTT. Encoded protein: CASSLDGASGDTQYF.

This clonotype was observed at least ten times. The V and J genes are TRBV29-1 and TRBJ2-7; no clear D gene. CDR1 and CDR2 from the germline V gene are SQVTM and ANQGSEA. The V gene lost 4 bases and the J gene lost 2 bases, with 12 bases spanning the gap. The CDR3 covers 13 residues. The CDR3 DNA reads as TGCAGCGTTGGCCTCCAGTCTCCCTACGAGCAGTACTTC. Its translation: CSVGLQSPYEQYF.

The CDR3 loop is CASRVRDRGHRMYGYTF. CDR3 DNA sequence: TGTGCCAGCAGGGTCCGGGACAGGGGGCACCGGATGTATGGCTACACCTTC. The V call is TRBV28, the J call TRBJ1-2; 12 bases line up with TRBD1. The junction had 13 bases not matched to a gene; V was cut back by 6 bases and J by 5 bases. The CDR3 loop spans 17 amino acids. CDR1 and CDR2 from the germline V gene are MDHEN and SYDVKM.

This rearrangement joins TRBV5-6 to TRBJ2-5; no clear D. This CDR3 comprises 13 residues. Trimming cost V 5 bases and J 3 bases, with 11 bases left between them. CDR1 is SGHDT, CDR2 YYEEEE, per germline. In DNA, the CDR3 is TGTGCCAGCAGTTTAGTTTCGGAAGAGACCCAGTACTTC. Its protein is CASSLVSEETQYF.

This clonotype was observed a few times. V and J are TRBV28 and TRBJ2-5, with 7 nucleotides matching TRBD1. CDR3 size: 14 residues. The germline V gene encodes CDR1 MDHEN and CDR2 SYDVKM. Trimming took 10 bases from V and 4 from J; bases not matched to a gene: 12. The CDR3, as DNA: TGTGCCACCTACCGGCAGGGGGTTCGAGAGACCCAGTACTTC. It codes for CATYRQGVRETQYF.

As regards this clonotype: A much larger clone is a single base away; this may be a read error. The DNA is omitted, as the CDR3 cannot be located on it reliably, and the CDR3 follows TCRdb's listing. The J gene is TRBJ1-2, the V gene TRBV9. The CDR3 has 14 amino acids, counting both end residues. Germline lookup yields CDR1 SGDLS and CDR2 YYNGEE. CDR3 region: CASSVGDGNYGYAF.

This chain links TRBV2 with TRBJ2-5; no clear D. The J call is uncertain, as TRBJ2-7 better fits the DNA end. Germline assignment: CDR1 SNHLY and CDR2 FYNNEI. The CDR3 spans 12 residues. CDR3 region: CASRGPIYEQYF. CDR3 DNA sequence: TGTGCCAGCCGTGGACCTATCTACGAGCAGTACTTC.

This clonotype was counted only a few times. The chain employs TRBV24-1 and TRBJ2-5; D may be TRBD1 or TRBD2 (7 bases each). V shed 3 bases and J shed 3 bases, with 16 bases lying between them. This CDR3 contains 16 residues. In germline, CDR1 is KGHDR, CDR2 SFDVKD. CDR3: CATSDHDREGEETQYF. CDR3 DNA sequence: TGTGCCACCAGTGATCACGACAGGGAGGGCGAAGAGACCCAGTACTTC.

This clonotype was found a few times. The CDR3 here is CASSLQLYQETQYF. CDR3 sequence (DNA): TGCGCCAGCAGCTTGCAACTGTACCAAGAGACCCAGTACTTC. The chain carries TRBV5-1 and TRBJ2-5; D is undetermined. The V end lost 1 base, the J end lost 0 bases, and 7 bases lay between the germline ends. CDR1 and CDR2 from the germline V gene are SGHRS and YFSETQ. The CDR3 is made up of 14 amino acids.

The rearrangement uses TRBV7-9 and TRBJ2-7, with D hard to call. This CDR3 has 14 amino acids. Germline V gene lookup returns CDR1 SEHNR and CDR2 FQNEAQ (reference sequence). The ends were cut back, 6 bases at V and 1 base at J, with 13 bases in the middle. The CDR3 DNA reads TGTGCCAGCAGTACCCAGGACCCATCCTACGAGCAGTACTTC. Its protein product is CASSTQDPSYEQYF. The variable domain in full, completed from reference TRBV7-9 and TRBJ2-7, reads DTGVSQNPRHKITKRGQNVTFRCDPISEHNRLYWYRQTLGQGPEFLTYFQNEAQLEKSRLLSDRFSAERPKGSFSTLEIQRTEQGDSAMYLCASSTQDPSYEQYFGPGTRLTVT.

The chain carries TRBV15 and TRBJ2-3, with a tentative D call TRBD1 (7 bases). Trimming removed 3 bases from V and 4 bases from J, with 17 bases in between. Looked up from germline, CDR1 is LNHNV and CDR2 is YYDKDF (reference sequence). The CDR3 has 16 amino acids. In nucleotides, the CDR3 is TGTGCCACCAGCAGTGGTGTCAGGGGGGTCCCAGATACGCAGTATTTT. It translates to CATSSGVRGVPDTQYF.

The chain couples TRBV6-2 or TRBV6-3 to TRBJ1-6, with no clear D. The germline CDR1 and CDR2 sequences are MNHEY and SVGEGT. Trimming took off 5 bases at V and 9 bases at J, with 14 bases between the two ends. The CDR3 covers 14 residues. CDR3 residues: CASSPAGFASPLHF. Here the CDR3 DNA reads TGTGCCAGCAGTCCAGCGGGTTTCGCTTCACCCCTCCACTTT.

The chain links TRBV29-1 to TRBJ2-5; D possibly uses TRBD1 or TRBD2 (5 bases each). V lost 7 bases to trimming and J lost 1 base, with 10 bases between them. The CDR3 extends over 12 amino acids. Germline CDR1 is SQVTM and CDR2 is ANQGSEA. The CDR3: CSEQGAQETQYF. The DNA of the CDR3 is TGCAGCGAGCAGGGAGCCCAAGAGACCCAGTACTTC.

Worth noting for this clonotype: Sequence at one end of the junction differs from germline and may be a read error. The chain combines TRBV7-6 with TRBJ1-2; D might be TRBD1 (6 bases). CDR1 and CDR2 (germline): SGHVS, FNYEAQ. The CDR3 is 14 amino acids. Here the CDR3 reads CASSAQQGNYGCTF. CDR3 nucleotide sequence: TGTGCCAGCAGCGCTCAGCAGGGGAACTATGGCTGCACCTTC.

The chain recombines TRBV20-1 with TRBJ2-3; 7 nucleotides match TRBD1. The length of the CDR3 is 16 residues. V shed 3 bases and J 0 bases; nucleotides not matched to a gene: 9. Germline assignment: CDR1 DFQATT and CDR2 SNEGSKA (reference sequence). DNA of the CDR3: TGCAGTGCTAGTGTTCCGGGACAGTTAAGCACAGATACGCAGTATTTT. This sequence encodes CSASVPGQLSTDTQYF.

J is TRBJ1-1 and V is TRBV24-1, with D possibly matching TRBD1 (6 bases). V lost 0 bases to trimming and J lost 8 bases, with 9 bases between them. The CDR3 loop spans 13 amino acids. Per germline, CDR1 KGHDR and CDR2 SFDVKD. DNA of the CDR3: TGTGCCACCAGTGATTTGACAGGGAACGAAGCTTTCTTT. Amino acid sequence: CATSDLTGNEAFF.

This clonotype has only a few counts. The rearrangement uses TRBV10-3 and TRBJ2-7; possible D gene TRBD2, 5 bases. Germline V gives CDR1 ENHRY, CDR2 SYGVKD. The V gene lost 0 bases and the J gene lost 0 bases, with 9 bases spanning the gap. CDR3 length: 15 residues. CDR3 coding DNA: TGTGCCATCAGTGAGTCCACGGGGTTCTCCTACGAGCAGTACTTC. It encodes CAISESTGFSYEQYF.

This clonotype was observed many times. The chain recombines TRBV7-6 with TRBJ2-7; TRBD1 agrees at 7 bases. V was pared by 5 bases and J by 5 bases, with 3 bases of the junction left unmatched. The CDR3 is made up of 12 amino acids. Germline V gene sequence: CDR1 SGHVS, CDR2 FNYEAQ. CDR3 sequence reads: CASSPTGNEQYF. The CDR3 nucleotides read TGTGCCAGCAGCCCGACAGGGAACGAGCAGTACTTC.

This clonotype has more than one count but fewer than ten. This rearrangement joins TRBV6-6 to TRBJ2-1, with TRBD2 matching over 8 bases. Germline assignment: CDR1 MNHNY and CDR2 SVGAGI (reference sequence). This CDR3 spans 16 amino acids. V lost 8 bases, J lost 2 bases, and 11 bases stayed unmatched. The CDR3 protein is CASSQGYGGAYNEQFF. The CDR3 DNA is TGTGCCAGCTCACAAGGGTACGGGGGGGCCTACAATGAGCAGTTCTTC.

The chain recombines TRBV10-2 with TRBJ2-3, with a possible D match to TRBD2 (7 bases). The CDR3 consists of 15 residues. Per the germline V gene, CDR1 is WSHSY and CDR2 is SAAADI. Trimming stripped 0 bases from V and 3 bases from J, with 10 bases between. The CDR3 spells CASSESGGRTDTQYF. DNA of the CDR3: TGCGCCAGCAGTGAGTCCGGGGGGCGGACAGATACGCAGTATTTT.

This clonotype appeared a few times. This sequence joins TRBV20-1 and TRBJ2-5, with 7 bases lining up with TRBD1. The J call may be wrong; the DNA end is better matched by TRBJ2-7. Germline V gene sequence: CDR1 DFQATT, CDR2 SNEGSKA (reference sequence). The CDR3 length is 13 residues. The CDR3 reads CSARGDRENEQYF. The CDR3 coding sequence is TGCAGTGCTAGAGGCGACAGGGAAAACGAGCAGTACTTC.